The next 8 T cell receptor beta chains were all read from a single sample in a study of blood T cell repertoires in COVID-19. The assay was immunoSEQ multiplex PCR, and TCRdb's table has in-frame clones only and misses some. The table records under 250,000 clones, approximately 85% of them present only once. Sequencing was done on a sample of PBMCs or T cells enriched from blood (not recorded which). All receptors come from a woman aged 45-65 years with acute COVID-19.

The rearrangement links TRBV11-1 to TRBJ2-5, with D unclear. This CDR3 contains 13 residues. V lost 2 bases to trimming and J lost 5 bases, with 9 bases between them. Germline V gene lookup returns CDR1 SGHAT and CDR2 FQDESV (reference sequence). The CDR3 nucleotides are TGTGCCAGCAGCTTATCAGGCAGGGAGACCCAGTACTTC. As protein: CASSLSGRETQYF.

The table lists this clone with a few counts. Other nucleotide sequences in the sample specify the same CDR3. The genes are TRBV20-1 and TRBJ2-5, with TRBD2 matching 8 bases. The CDR3 spans 15 residues. With V trimmed by 3 bases and J by 5 bases, 11 bases remained unmatched. Germline loops: CDR1 DFQATT, CDR2 SNEGSKA (reference sequence). This CDR3 is CSASIAGGPGETQYF. CDR3 nucleotides: TGCAGTGCTAGTATCGCGGGGGGCCCTGGGGAGACCCAGTACTTC.

The chain recombines TRBV18 with TRBJ1-1; D is ambiguous. This CDR3 contains 16 residues. The V gene's germline CDR1 is KGHSH and CDR2 LQKENI. Trimming shortened V by 4 bases and J by 1 base, and 16 bases separated the two germline ends. The chain's CDR3 is CASSQGGSGGNTEAFF. CDR3 bases: TGTGCCAGCTCACAAGGCGGAAGTGGTGGGAACACTGAAGCTTTCTTT.

The chain employs TRBV6-5 and TRBJ1-2, with D uncertain. The germline CDR1 and CDR2 sequences are MNHEY and SVGAGI. This CDR3 comprises 11 residues. The V end lost 7 bases, the J end lost 8 bases, and 11 bases lay between the germline ends. The CDR3 loop reads CASTPGRGYTF. The DNA for the CDR3 is TGTGCCAGCACGCCGGGGAGGGGCTACACCTTC.

The sample holds one count of this clone. The rearrangement links TRBV5-4 to TRBJ2-1, with 7 bases fitting TRBD1. This CDR3 has 16 amino acids. Trimming at V came to 1 base and at J to 2 bases, leaving 6 bases not matched to a gene. Germline V gene data show CDR1 as SGHNT and CDR2 as YYREEE (reference sequence). This CDR3 reads CASSLPSTGPYNEQFF. The CDR3 DNA sequence: TGTGCCAGCAGCTTGCCCTCGACAGGGCCCTACAATGAGCAGTTCTTC.

This clone was found once. The chain links TRBV7-6 to TRBJ1-1; tentatively, D is TRBD1 (6 bases). The CDR3 loop spans 15 amino acids. Trimming left V 5 bases short and J 0 bases short, with 13 bases between. CDR1 SGHVS and CDR2 FNYEAQ come from the germline V gene. The CDR3 DNA follows: TGTGCCAGCAGCCAATTAGGACAGCTGAACACTGAAGCTTTCTTT. Its protein is CASSQLGQLNTEAFF.

This clone appeared a few times. V is TRBV24-1 and J is TRBJ1-4; perhaps TRBD1 as D (5 bases). Trimming took 4 bases from V and 5 from J, leaving 34 bases between them. Germline CDR1 KGHDR, CDR2 SFDVKD. The CDR3 runs 22 residues. The CDR3 here is CATSDLGTGFPLSYFRNEKLFF. DNA of the CDR3: TGTGCCACCAGTGACCTCGGGACTGGCTTCCCTCTTTCGTACTTTCGGAATGAAAAACTGTTTTTT.

This rearrangement joins TRBV9 to TRBJ1-6; D is unclear. The length of the CDR3 is 16 residues. V was trimmed by 1 base and J by 9 bases, leaving 17 bases between them. Germline V gene lookup returns CDR1 SGDLS and CDR2 YYNGEE. CDR3 loop: CASSVSGSEVGSPLHF. The CDR3, as DNA: TGTGCCAGCAGCGTATCGGGTTCTGAAGTCGGTTCACCCCTCCACTTT.